The entry below describes one T cell receptor (beta chain). The source of the sample is a study of regulatory T cells in long-lasting Graves disease. Germline lookup yields CDR1 SEHNR and CDR2 FQNEAQ (reference sequence). This CDR3 has 15 amino acids. Trimming left V 3 bases short and J 1 base short, with 13 bases between. Time point indicated: newly diagnosed GD, antithyroid drugs for less than 3 months. TCR sequences were obtained from RNA taken from PBMCs. iRepertoire HTBI primers and Arm-PCR of CDR3 regions built TCR beta libraries. MiXCR, applied by TCRdb to the multiplex PCR reads, yields one record per CDR3 protein. The sample lists under 250,000 distinct CDR3 sequences, roughly 19% occurring once. The same data also went into a second study, on T cells in Graves' hyperthyroidism and ophthalmopathy. Turning to that study: Researchers defined stable Graves' hyperthyroidism as no ophthalmopathy progression within 18 months. The patients, who ranged from 18 to 65 in age, presented with newly diagnosed hyperthyroidism lasting under 2 months.

The sequence was collected from a woman between 25 and 40 years old with Graves disease. The genes are TRBV7-9 and TRBJ2-7, with D possibly being TRBD1 (6 bases). Sequenced here: peripheral blood mononuclear cells (PBMCs), sampled at new diagnosis, from a patient treated with antithyroid drugs. CDR3 in DNA: TGTGCCAGCAGCTTCCAGGACAGAATATCCTACGAGCAGTACTTC. It codes for CASSFQDRISYEQYF.